This passage covers 17 T cell receptor beta chains from one sample sequenced in a study of T-cell memory formation after mild COVID-19. TCRdb independently ran MiXCR on the 5' RACE reads; one entry per CDR3 protein. The sample contains hundreds of thousands of distinct CDR3 sequences, 20% to 25% of which appear only once. Material for sequencing was PBMCs or a T cell subset sorted from them (not recorded which). Receptor source: an adult woman who had mild COVID-19 (a few samples of this study predate the infection). Cell type and time point are not known.

J is TRBJ2-3 and V is TRBV6-1; no reliable D call. Trimming removed 2 bases from V and 4 bases from J, with 4 bases in between. The CDR3 loop spans 12 amino acids. The germline CDR1 and CDR2 sequences are MNHNS and SASEGT. The CDR3 nucleotides read TGTGCCAGCAGTGAAAACGCAGATACGCAGTATTTT. Its protein is CASSENADTQYF.

This clonotype was counted between two and nine times. CDR3 nucleotide sequence: TGTGCCAGCAGTTTGTCGCTTAACTATGGCTACACCTTC. Translating gives CASSLSLNYGYTF. The V gene is TRBV12-3 or TRBV12-4, the J gene TRBJ1-2, with D uncertain. CDR3 size: 13 residues. Trimming cost V 3 bases and J 1 base, with 6 bases left between them.

The gene calls are TRBV13 and TRBJ2-5, with a tentative D call TRBD2 (5 bases). From germline, CDR1 is PRHDT and CDR2 FYEKMQ (reference sequence). The length of the CDR3 is 16 residues. V lost 4 bases and J lost 5, with 20 bases in between. The CDR3 here is CASSSRLYPRKETQYF. The CDR3, as DNA: TGTGCCAGCAGCTCCCGACTATATCCCAGGAAGGAGACCCAGTACTTC. The variable domain in full, completed from reference TRBV13 and TRBJ2-5, reads AAGVIQSPRHLIKEKRETATLKCYPIPRHDTVYWYQQGPGQDPQFLISFYEKMQSDKGSIPDRFSAQQFSDYHSELNMSSLELGDSALYFCASSSRLYPRKETQYFGPGTRLLVL.

The chain has TRBV12-3 or TRBV12-4 and TRBJ1-2; unclear D gene. V lost 6 bases, J lost 4 bases, and 9 bases lay in between. This CDR3 is built from 12 residues. In DNA form, the CDR3 reads TGTGCCAGCAGCCCTAGGGCCTATGGCTACACCTTC. Translated, it gives CASSPRAYGYTF.

This clonotype turned up a few times. The J gene is TRBJ1-3, the V gene TRBV7-9; D perhaps matches TRBD1 (5 bases). The CDR3 runs to 17 residues. Germline-derived CDR1 and CDR2 are SEHNR and FQNEAQ (reference sequence). Deletions cut 5 bases from V and 4 bases from J, with 21 bases between. This chain's CDR3 is CASSPREGSSIGNTIYF. CDR3 nucleotide sequence: TGTGCCAGCAGCCCCCGGGAGGGGAGTAGTATCGGAAACACCATATATTTT.

CDR3 coding DNA: TGTGCCAGCAGCCCCGGCAGGGTTGTGAGCGAGCAGTACTTC. It translates to CASSPGRVVSEQYF. V gene TRBV12-3 or TRBV12-4 combines with J gene TRBJ2-7, with D perhaps TRBD1 (5 bases). V was trimmed by 6 bases and J by 6 bases, leaving 18 bases between them. The CDR3 is made up of 14 amino acids.

The J gene is TRBJ1-2, the V gene TRBV19, with 8 positions matching TRBD1. There are 16 residues in the CDR3. The germline V gene encodes CDR1 LNHDA and CDR2 SQIVND (reference sequence). Germline trimming cut 5 bases from V and 0 bases from J; bases unmatched to any gene: 8. CDR3 nucleotides: TGTGCCAGTAGTGAGAGACAGGGGAAAGCTAACTATGGCTACACCTTC. It is translated as CASSERQGKANYGYTF.

This clonotype showed up many times. J is TRBJ2-5 and V is TRBV15; no firm D call. Trimming removed 3 bases at V and 0 bases at J, with 8 bases between. The CDR3 sequence is 14 residues long. The V gene's germline CDR1 is LNHNV and CDR2 YYDKDF (reference sequence). The CDR3 protein is CATSRLSNQETQYF. The CDR3 DNA is TGTGCCACCAGCAGGCTATCCAACCAAGAGACCCAGTACTTC. Combining the CDR3 with reference TRBV15 and TRBJ2-5 gives the whole variable domain DAMVIQNPRYQVTQFGKPVTLSCSQTLNHNVMYWYQQKSSQAPKLLFHYYDKDFNNEADTPDNFQSRRPNTSFCFLDIRSPGLGDTAMYLCATSRLSNQETQYFGPGTRLLVL.

The chain uses TRBV20-1 and TRBJ1-2; TRBD1 aligns across 7 bases. Germline V lookup: CDR1 DFQATT, CDR2 SNEGSKA (reference sequence). The CDR3 sequence is 14 residues long. V dropped 5 bases and J dropped 5; count of bases not matched to a gene: 11. The CDR3 loop reads CSAERPGQPYGYTF. The CDR3 DNA sequence: TGCAGTGCTGAGAGGCCGGGACAGCCTTATGGCTACACCTTC.

This clonotype was found a few times. The chain couples TRBV9 to TRBJ1-2; TRBD1 agrees at 8 bases. J lost 2 bases, V lost 3 bases, and 12 bases had no gene match. CDR1 is SGDLS, CDR2 YYNGEE, per germline. The CDR3 consists of 17 residues. CDR3 protein: CASSAGAGTGVNYGYTF. CDR3 nucleotides: TGTGCCAGCAGCGCGGGGGCCGGGACAGGAGTCAACTATGGCTACACCTTC.

The chain combines TRBV5-1 with TRBJ2-4, with TRBD1 matching over 7 bases. J gave up 3 bases and V 4 bases, and 10 bases lay outside the gene matches. The germline gives CDR1 SGHRS, CDR2 YFSETQ. This CDR3 spans 16 amino acids. In DNA form, the CDR3 reads TGCGCCAGCAGCAGGGGGCAGGGCGCCAACAAAAACATTCAGTACTTC. Its protein product is CASSRGQGANKNIQYF.

V is TRBV11-3 and J is TRBJ2-3; 10 bases align to TRBD2. CDR3 size: 17 residues. Germline CDR1 and CDR2: SGHNT and YENEEA. With 4 bases clipped from V and 2 bases from J, the junction kept 9 bases outside the gene matches. CDR3 in DNA: TGTGCCAGCAGCTCCCCGGTCCTAGCGGGAGTCACAGATACGCAGTATTTT. Translated: CASSSPVLAGVTDTQYF. Full variable domain (outside the CDR3, taken from reference TRBV11-3 and TRBJ2-3): EAGVVQSPRYKIIEKKQPVAFWCNPISGHNTLYWYLQNLGQGPELLIRYENEEAVDDSQLPKDRFSAERLKGVDSTLKIQPAELGDSAVYLCASSSPVLAGVTDTQYFGPGTRLTVL.

This chain connects TRBV2 to TRBJ2-7, with D tentatively TRBD1 or TRBD2 (5 bases each). This CDR3 has 14 residues. Trimming cost V 7 bases and J 0 bases, with 13 bases left between them. Germline values: CDR1 SNHLY, CDR2 FYNNEI. The CDR3 sequence is CASTGTANSYEQYF. For the CDR3, the DNA is TGTGCCAGCACTGGGACCGCCAACTCCTACGAGCAGTACTTC.

This clonotype was seen a few times. The chain has TRBV2 and TRBJ2-7; D perhaps matches TRBD1 (5 bases). This CDR3 comprises 14 residues. Germline values: CDR1 SNHLY, CDR2 FYNNEI. V lost 2 bases to trimming and J lost 2 bases, with 10 bases between them. The CDR3 DNA is TGTGCCAGCAGTGAAAAGGGGATCACCTACGAGCAGTACTTC. The encoded protein is CASSEKGITYEQYF.

The DNA for the CDR3 is TGTGCCACCAGCCCAACCCCTAGCTTCCACTCCTACAATGAGCAGTTCTTC. Translated, it gives CATSPTPSFHSYNEQFF. The V gene is TRBV15, the J gene TRBJ2-1; D might be TRBD2 (5 bases). Germline lookup yields CDR1 LNHNV and CDR2 YYDKDF (reference sequence). V was shortened by 5 bases and J by 0 bases, with 17 bases between the two germline ends. CDR3 length: 17 amino acids.

The sample holds many counts of this clonotype. The V and J genes are TRBV5-1 and TRBJ2-3, with D maybe TRBD2 (5 bases). CDR3 length: 16 amino acids. Germline V gives CDR1 SGHRS, CDR2 YFSETQ. Trimming took off 0 bases at V and 1 base at J, with 12 bases between the two ends. CDR3 protein: CASSLETSSGTDTQYF. The CDR3 nucleotides read TGCGCCAGCAGCTTGGAAACTAGTAGCGGCACAGATACGCAGTATTTT.

The chain joins TRBV12-3 or TRBV12-4 to TRBJ2-7; possibly TRBD1 or TRBD2 for D (5 bases each). Between the trimmed V and J ends, which lost 3 bases and 10 bases, there was a span of 16 bases. The CDR3 extends over 13 amino acids. In DNA, the CDR3 is TGTGCCAGCAGTTTGGGGGAACACGATGCTCAGTACTTC. Its protein product is CASSLGEHDAQYF.